The source of this T cell receptor beta chain is a study of OX40 agonist ivuxolimab in advanced cancers. Study-wide points: Among some nonresponders, normalized T-cell clonal expansion was also low.

J gave up 5 bases and V 2 bases, and 8 bases lay outside the gene matches. Germline V CDR1 and CDR2: SGHDT, YYEEEE. The CDR3 loop spans 17 amino acids. Libraries were prepared by immunoSEQ multiplex PCR; TCRdb keeps only in-frame clonotypes and omits some of them. The sample includes 45,000 or so clones, around 87% of them seen just once. Details on this clone: The antigen remains undetermined.

The chain links TRBV5-6 to TRBJ2-3; 13 positions match TRBD2. Specimen: CD4+ or CD8+ T cells sorted from blood, collected in a trial of the OX40 agonist ivuxolimab. The receptor was derived from an adult with an advanced solid tumor such as melanoma, head and neck, liver or kidney cancer. The CDR3 sequence: CASSFGTSGRAQDTQYF. The CDR3 nucleotides read TGTGCCAGCAGCTTTGGTACTAGCGGGAGGGCCCAAGATACGCAGTATTTT.